Sequencing of this T cell receptor (beta chain) was carried out in a study of blood T cell repertoires in COVID-19. For the study at large: Sites across the United States, Italy and Spain contributed samples from acute and convalescent COVID-19.

Clones were sequenced by immunoSEQ multiplex PCR, and TCRdb holds only the in-frame ones, with some missing. The table has 200,000 to 250,000 clones, approximately 86% seen once. The CDR3 runs 15 residues. The J segment lost 7 bases and the V segment lost 4 bases, leaving 13 bases of the junction unmatched. Germline assignment: CDR1 SGHRS and CDR2 YFSETQ. The sequenced sample was peripheral blood. The chain uses TRBV5-1 and TRBJ2-7; 8 bases match TRBD1. This clonotype originated in a woman aged 45-60 years with COVID-19, enrolled during active disease. This CDR3 is CASSRWTGPPKEQYF. CDR3 bases: TGCGCCAGCAGCCGGTGGACAGGGCCCCCTAAGGAGCAGTACTTC.